This TCR beta chain was retrieved from a study of shared clonotypes between healthy human individuals. Findings and limits, study-wide: The sampled material consisted only of blood, and tissue repertoires are likely to differ.

With respect to this clone: Its antigen is undetermined.

The CDR3 length is 17 residues. Trimming cost V 8 bases and J 1 base, with 22 bases left between them. The germline gives CDR1 ENHRY, CDR2 SYGVKD. This table comes from immunoSEQ multiplex PCR, and its TCRdb copy is limited to in-frame clones, with some not included. The sample gives under 2.5 million clones, roughly 92% of which show up once; around 0.35% is in the top ten. The V call is TRBV10-3, the J call TRBJ2-3; D is unresolved. This TCR was sampled from a man younger than 35 in good health. Some clones in this sample may be carry-over from other donors' samples. The sequenced material came from naive CD4+ T cells from PBMCs. Subset here: CD45RA+ positively selected. CDR3 in DNA: TGTGCCATCGCGTACTCTGGGAAATACAGTGGCACAGATACGCAGTATTTT. This codes for CAIAYSGKYSGTDTQYF.